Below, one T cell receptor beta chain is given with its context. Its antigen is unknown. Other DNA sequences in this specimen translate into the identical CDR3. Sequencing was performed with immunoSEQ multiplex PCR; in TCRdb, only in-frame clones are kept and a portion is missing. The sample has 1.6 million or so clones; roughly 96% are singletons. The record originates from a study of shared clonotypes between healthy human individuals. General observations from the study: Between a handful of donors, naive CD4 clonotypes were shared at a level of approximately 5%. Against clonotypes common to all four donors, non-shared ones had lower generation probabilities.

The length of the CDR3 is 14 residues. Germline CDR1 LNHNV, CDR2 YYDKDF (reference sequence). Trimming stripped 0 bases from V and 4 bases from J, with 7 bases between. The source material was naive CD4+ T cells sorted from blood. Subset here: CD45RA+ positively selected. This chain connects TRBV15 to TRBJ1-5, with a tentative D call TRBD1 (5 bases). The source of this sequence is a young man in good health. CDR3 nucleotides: TGTGCCACCAGCAGAGATCGGGGGAATCAGCCCCAGCATTTT. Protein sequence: CATSRDRGNQPQHF.